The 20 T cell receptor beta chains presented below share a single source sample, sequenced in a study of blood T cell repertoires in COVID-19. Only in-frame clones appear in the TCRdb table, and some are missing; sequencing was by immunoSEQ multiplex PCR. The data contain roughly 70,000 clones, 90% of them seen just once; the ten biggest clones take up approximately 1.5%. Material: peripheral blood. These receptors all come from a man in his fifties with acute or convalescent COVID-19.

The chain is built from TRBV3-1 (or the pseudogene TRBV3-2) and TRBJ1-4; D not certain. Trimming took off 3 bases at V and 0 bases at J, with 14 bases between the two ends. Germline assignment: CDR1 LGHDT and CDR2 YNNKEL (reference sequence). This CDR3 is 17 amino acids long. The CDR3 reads CASSHSAGAATNEKLFF. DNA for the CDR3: TGTGCCAGCAGCCACTCCGCAGGCGCTGCAACTAATGAAAAACTGTTTTTT.

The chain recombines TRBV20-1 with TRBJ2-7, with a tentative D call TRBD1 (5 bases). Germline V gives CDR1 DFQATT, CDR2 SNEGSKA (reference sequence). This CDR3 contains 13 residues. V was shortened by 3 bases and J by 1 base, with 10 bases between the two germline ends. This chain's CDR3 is CSASGRGSYEQYV. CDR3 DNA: TGCAGTGCTAGTGGTAGGGGATCCTACGAGCAGTACGTC.

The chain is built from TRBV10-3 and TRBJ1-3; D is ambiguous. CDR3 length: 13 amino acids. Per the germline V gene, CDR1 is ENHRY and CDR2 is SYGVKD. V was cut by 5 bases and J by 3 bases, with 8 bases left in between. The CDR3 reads CAISFGVGNTIYF. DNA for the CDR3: TGTGCCATCAGTTTCGGGGTTGGAAACACCATATATTTT.

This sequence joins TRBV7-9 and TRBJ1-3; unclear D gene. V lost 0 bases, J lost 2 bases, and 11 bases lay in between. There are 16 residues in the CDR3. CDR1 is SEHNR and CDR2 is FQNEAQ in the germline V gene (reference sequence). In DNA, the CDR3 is TGTGCCAGCAGCTTAGCGCAATCACGGGCTGGAAACACCATATATTTT. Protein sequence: CASSLAQSRAGNTIYF.

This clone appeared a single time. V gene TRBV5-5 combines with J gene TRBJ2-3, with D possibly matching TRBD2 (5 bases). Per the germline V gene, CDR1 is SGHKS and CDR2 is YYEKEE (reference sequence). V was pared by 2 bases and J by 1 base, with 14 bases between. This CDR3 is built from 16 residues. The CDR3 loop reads CASSFLEVLGTDTQYF. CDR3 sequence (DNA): TGTGCCAGCAGCTTCCTGGAGGTCTTGGGCACAGATACGCAGTATTTT.

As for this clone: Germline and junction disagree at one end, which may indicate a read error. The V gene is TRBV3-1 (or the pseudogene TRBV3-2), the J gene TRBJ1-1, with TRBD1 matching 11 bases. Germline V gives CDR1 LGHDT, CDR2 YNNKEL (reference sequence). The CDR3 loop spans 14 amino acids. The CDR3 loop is CASSQAGTGGEGFF. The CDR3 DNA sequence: TGTGCCAGCAGCCAAGCCGGGACAGGGGGTGAAGGTTTCTTT.

CDR3: CASSTGKRGANVLTF. The CDR3 nucleotides are TGTGCCAGCAGTACAGGGAAGCGTGGGGCCAACGTCCTGACTTTC. The chain joins TRBV27 to TRBJ2-6; possibly TRBD1 for D (6 bases). Germline assignment: CDR1 MNHEY and CDR2 SMNVEV (reference sequence). This CDR3 is built from 15 residues. Trimming removed 5 bases at V and 3 bases at J, with 11 bases between.

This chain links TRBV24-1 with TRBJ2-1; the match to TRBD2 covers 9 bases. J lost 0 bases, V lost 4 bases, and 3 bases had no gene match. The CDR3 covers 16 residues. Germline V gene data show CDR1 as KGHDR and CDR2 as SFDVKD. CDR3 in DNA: TGTGCCACCAGTGACCTTAGCGGGAGCTCCTACAATGAGCAGTTCTTC. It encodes CATSDLSGSSYNEQFF.

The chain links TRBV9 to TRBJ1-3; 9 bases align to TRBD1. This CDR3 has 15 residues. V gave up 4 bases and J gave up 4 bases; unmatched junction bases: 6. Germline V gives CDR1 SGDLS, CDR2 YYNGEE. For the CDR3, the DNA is TGTGCCAGCAGCCTTTACAGGGGGCTCGGAAACACCATATATTTT. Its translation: CASSLYRGLGNTIYF.

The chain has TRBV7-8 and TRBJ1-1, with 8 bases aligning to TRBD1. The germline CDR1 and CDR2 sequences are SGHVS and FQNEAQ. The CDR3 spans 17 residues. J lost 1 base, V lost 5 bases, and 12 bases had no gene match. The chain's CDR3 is CASSTFRGDRQNTEAFF. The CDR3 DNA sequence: TGTGCCAGCAGCACCTTTAGGGGGGACAGGCAGAACACTGAAGCTTTCTTT.

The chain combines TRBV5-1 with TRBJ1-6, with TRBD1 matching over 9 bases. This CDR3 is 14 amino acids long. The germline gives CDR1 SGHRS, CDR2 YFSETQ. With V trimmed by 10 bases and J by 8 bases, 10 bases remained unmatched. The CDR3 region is CASRTGEYDSPLHF. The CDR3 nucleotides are TGCGCCTCTCGGACAGGGGAATATGATTCACCCCTCCACTTT. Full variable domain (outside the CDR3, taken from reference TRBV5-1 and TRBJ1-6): KAGVTQTPRYLIKTRGQQVTLSCSPISGHRSVSWYQQTPGQGLQFLFEYFSETQRNKGNFPGRFSGRQFSNSRSEMNVSTLELGDSALYLCASRTGEYDSPLHFGNGTRLTVT.

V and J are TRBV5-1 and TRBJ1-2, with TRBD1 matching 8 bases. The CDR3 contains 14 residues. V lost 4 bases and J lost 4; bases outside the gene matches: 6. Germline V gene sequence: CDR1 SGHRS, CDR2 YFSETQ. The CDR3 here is CASSTGQEVYGYTF. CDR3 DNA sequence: TGCGCCAGCAGCACGGGACAGGAGGTCTATGGCTACACCTTC.

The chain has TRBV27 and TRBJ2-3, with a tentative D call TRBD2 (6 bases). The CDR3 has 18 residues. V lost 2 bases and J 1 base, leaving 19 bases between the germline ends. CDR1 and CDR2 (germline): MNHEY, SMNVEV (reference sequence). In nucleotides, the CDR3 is TGTGCCAGCAGTTTAATCAGGTACCCGTCTAGCGGCACAGATACGCAGTATTTT. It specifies CASSLIRYPSSGTDTQYF.

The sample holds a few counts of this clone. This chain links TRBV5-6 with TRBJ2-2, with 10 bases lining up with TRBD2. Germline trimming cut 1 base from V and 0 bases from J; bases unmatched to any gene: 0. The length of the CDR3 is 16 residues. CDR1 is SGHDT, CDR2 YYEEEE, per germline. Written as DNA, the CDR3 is TGTGCCAGCAGCTTGCTAGCGGGAGCGAACACCGGGGAGCTGTTTTTT. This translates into CASSLLAGANTGELFF.

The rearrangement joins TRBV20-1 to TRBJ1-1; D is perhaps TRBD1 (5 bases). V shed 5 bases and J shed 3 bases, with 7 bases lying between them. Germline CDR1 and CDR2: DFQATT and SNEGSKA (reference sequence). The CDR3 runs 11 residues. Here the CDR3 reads CSARQYTEAFF. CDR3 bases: TGCAGTGCTCGACAGTACACTGAAGCTTTCTTT.

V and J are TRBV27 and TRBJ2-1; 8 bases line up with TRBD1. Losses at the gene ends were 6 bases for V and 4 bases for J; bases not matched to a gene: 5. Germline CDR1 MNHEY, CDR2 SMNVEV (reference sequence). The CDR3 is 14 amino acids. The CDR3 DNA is TGTGCCAGCAGGGCGACAGGGGAGTACAATGAGCAGTTCTTC. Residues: CASRATGEYNEQFF.

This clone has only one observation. The CDR3 region has the DNA TGTGCCAGCAGCCTGACAGAATCCGGGACAGGGGATGGAAACACCATATATTTT. This codes for CASSLTESGTGDGNTIYF. The chain combines TRBV11-2 with TRBJ1-3; 10 bases line up with TRBD1. The V gene end was trimmed by 5 bases and the J gene end by 3 bases; junction bases not matched to a gene: 13. CDR3 length: 18 amino acids. CDR1 and CDR2 (germline): SGHAT, FQNNGV.

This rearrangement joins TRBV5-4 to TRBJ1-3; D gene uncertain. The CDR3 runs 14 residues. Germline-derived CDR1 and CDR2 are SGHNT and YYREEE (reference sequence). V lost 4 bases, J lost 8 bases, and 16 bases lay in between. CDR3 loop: CASSVNPAGDTIYF. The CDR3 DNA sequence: TGTGCCAGCAGCGTAAACCCTGCCGGTGACACCATATATTTT. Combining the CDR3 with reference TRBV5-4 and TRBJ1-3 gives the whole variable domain ETGVTQSPTHLIKTRGQQVTLRCSSQSGHNTVSWYQQALGQGPQFIFQYYREEENGRGNFPPRFSGLQFPNYSSELNVNALELDDSALYLCASSVNPAGDTIYFGEGSWLTVV.

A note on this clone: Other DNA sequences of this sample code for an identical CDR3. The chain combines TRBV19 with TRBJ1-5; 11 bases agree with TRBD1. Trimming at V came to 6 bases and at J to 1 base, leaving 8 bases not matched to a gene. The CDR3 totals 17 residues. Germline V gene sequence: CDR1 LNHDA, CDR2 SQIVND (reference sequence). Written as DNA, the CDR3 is TGTGCCAGTAGACCTACCGGGACAGGGGGAAGCAATCAGCCCCAGCATTTT. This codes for CASRPTGTGGSNQPQHF.

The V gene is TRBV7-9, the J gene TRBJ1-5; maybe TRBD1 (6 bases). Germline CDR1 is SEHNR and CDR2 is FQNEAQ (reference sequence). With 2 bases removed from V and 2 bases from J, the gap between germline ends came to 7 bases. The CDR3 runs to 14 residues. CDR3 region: CASSLSGGNQPQHF. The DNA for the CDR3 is TGTGCCAGCAGCTTATCAGGGGGCAATCAGCCCCAGCATTTT.